Sequencing of this T cell receptor beta chain was carried out in a study of response to subunit inactivated influenza vaccine. V was cut by 1 base and J by 12 bases, with 10 bases left in between. Looked up from germline, CDR1 is LNHNV and CDR2 is YYDKDF (reference sequence). CDR3 length equals 12 residues. TCRdb re-analysed the RT-PCR reads in MiXCR, keeping a single row per CDR3 protein. The repertoire has more than 450,000 distinct CDR3 sequences, about 11% of them found once; the top ten carry approximately 11%. This clonotype was observed a handful of times. This same sample was also taken into another study, of T cells expressing NK-cell markers. From that report: UMIs accompanied the 5'RACE template switching by which TCR beta cDNA was made. Source material for TCR beta repertoires consisted of sorted CD3+CD56+NKG2C+, CD3+CD56+NKG2C- and CD3+CD56-NKG2C+ T cells. For a handful of donors, these clonotypes were likewise the leading ones in the CD3+CD56-NKG2C+ fraction. HCMV specificity of the expanded NKG2C+ T cell clones was not established.

V gene TRBV15 combines with J gene TRBJ2-4, with TRBD1 as a possible D gene (5 bases). This TCR was recovered from a man between 45 and 60 years old who received an inactivated influenza vaccine. This specimen consisted of PBMCs from blood, obtained on the day of vaccination. CDR3 protein: CATSRGQSNQYF. DNA for the CDR3: TGTGCCACCAGCAGAGGACAGTCAAATCAGTACTTC.